This T cell receptor beta chain was obtained from a study of cytomegalovirus exposure and HLA in healthy donors. Germline assignment: CDR1 SGHTA and CDR2 FQGNSA. Unmatched junction bases numbered 4, after V lost 5 bases and J lost 1 base. The CDR3 consists of 14 residues. In the PCR, 60 Vbeta and 13 Jbeta primers were used. Authors' data handling: Counted up in a later analysis, unique TCR beta chains came to some 72 million, with around 12 million shared. TCRdb keeps only in-frame clones here, not all; method: immunoSEQ multiplex PCR. The V and J calls and the clone size are those of that table, but D and trimming were determined from the DNA. The top ten clones hold 1.4% of a sample with 80,000 to 100,000 clones, about 81% of them seen once.

The source is a man aged 35-49 years in good health and CMV-seronegative. This chain connects TRBV7-2 to TRBJ1-1; 7 bases are a match to TRBD1. Material: PBMCs. CDR3 nucleotide sequence: TGTGCCAGCAGCCGGGGACAGAGGAACACTGAAGCTTTCTTT. Translation: CASSRGQRNTEAFF.